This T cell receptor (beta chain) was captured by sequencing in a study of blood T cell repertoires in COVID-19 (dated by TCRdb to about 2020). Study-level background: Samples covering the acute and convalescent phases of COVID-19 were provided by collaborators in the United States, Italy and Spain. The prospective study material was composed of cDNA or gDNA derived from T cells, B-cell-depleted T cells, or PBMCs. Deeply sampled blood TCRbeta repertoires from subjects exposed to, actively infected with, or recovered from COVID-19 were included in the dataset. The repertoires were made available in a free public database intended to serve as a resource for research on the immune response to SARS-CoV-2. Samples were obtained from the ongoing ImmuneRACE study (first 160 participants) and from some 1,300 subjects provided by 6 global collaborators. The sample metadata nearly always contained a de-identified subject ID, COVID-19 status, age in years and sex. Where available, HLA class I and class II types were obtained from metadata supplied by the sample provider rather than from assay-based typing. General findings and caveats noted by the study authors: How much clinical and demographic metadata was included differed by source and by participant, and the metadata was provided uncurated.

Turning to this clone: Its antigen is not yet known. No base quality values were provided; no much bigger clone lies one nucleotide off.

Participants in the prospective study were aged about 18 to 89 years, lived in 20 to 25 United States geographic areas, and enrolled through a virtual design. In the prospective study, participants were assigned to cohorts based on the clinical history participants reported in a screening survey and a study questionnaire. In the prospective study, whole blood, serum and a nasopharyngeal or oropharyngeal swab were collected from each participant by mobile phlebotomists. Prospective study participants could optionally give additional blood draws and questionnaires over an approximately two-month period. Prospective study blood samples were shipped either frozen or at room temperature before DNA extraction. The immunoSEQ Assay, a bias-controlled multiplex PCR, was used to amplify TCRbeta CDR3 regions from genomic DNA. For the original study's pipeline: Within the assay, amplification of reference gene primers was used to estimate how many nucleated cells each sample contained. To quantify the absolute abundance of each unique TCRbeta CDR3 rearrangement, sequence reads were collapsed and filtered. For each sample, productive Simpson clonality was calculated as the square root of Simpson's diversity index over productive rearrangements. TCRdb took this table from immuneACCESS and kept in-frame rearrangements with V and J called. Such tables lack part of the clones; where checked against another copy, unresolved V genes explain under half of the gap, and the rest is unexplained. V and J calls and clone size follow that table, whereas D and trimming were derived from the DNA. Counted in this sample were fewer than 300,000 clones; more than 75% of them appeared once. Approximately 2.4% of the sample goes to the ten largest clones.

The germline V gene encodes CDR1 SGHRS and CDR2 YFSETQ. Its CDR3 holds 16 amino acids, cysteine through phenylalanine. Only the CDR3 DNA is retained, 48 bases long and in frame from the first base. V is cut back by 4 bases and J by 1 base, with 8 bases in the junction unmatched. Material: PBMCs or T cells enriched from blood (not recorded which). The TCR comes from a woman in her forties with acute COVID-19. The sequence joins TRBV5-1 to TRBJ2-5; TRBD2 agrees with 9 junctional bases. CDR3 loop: CASSRGAGGLQETQYF. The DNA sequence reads TGCGCCAGCAGCCGAGGGGCGGGGGGGCTCCAAGAGACCCAGTACTTC. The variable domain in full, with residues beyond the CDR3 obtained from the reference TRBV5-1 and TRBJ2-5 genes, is KAGVTQTPRYLIKTRGQQVTLSCSPISGHRSVSWYQQTPGQGLQFLFEYFSETQRNKGNFPGRFSGRQFSNSRSEMNVSTLELGDSALYLCASSRGAGGLQETQYFGPGTRLLVL.